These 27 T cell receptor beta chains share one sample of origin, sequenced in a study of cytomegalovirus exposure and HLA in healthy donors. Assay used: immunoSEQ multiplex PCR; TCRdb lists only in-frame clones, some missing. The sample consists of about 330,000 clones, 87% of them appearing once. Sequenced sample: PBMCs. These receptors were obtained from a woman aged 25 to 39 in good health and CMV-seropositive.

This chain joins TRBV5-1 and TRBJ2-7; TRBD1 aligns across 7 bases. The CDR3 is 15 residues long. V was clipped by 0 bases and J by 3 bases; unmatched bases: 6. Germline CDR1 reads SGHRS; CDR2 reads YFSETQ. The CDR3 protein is CASSLGVWDSYEQYF. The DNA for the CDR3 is TGCGCCAGCAGCTTGGGCGTATGGGACAGCTACGAGCAGTACTTC.

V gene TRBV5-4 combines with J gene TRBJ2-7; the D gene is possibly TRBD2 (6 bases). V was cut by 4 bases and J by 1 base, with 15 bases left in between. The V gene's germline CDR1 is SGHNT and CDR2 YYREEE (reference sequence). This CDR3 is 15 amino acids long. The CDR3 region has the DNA TGTGCCAGCAGCGCGGAGGGGCGTTTTTCCTACGAGCAGTACTTC. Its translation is CASSAEGRFSYEQYF.

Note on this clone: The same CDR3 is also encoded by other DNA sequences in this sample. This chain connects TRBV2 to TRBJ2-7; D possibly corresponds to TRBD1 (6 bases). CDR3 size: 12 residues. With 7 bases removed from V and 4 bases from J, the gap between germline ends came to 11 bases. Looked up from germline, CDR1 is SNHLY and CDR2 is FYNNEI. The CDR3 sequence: CASIDRRYEQYF. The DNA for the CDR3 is TGTGCCAGCATAGACAGGAGATACGAGCAGTACTTC.

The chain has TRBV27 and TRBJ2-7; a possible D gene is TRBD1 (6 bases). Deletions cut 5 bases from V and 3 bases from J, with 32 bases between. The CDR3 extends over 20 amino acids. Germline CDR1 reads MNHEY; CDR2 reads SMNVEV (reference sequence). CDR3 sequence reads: CASSTLLPDSHPFRYYEQYF. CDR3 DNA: TGTGCCAGCAGTACTCTTCTACCGGACAGTCATCCTTTTCGATACTACGAGCAGTACTTC.

The CDR3 nucleotides are TGTGCCAGCAGTAGTCACAGGTTGTATAGCAATCAGCCCCAGCATTTT. Translated: CASSSHRLYSNQPQHF. V usage is TRBV2 and J usage is TRBJ1-5; possibly TRBD1 for D (5 bases). CDR3 length equals 16 residues. Trimming took 5 bases from V and 0 from J, leaving 14 bases between them. Germline values: CDR1 SNHLY, CDR2 FYNNEI.

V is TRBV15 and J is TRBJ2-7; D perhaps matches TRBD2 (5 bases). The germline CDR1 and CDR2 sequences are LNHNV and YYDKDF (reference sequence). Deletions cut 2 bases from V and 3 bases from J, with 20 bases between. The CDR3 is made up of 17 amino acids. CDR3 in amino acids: CATSRLVGAKRGYEQYF. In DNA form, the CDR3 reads TGTGCCACCAGCAGATTGGTTGGTGCAAAACGGGGCTACGAGCAGTACTTC.

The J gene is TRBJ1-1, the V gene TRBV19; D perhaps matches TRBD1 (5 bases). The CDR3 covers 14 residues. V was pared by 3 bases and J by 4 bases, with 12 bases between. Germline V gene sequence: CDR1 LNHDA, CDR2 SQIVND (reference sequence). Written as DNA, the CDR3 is TGTGCCAGTAGTATCCCCCCCGGGGGCACTGAAGCTTTCTTT. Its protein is CASSIPPGGTEAFF.

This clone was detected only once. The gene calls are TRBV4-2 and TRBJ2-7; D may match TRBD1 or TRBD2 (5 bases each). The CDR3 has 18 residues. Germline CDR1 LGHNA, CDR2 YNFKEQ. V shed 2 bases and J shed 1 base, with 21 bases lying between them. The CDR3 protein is CASSQSPRLGVGSYEQYF. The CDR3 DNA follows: TGTGCCAGCAGCCAATCTCCACGACTGGGGGTGGGATCCTACGAGCAGTACTTC.

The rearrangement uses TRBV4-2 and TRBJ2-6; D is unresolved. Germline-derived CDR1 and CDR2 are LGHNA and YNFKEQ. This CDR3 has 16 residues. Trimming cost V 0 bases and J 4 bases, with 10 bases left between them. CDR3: CASSQEREPGANVLTF. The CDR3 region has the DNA TGTGCCAGCAGCCAAGAAAGAGAACCCGGGGCCAACGTCCTGACTTTC.

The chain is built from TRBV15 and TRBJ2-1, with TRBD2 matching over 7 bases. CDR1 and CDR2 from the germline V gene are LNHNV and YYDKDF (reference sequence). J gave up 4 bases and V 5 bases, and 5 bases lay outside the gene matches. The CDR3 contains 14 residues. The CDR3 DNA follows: TGTGCCACCAGCGGAGCGGGAAAGTACAATGAGCAGTTCTTC. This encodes CATSGAGKYNEQFF.

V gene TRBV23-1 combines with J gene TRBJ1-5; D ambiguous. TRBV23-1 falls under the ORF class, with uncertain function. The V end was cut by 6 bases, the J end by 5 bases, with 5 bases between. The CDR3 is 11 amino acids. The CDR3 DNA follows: TGCGCCAGCAGACTGGATCAGCCCCAGCATTTT. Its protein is CASRLDQPQHF.

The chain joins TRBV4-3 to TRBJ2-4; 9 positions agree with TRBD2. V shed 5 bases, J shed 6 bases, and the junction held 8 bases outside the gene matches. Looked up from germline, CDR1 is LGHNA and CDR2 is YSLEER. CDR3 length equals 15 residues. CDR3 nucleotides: TGCGCCAGCAGCGGGCCGCGGGAGGGACGAAACATTCAGTACTTC. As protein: CASSGPREGRNIQYF.

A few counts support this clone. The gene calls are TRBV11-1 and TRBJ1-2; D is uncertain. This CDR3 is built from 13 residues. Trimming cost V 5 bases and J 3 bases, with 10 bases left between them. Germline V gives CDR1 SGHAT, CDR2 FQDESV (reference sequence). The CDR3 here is CASSQAKHYGYTF. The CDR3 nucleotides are TGTGCCAGCAGCCAGGCCAAACACTATGGCTACACCTTC.

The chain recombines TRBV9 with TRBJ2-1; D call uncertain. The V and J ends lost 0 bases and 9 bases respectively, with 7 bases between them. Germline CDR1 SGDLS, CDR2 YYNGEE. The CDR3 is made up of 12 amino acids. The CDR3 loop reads CASSVGSFEQFF. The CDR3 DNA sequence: TGTGCCAGCAGCGTAGGTAGCTTTGAGCAGTTCTTC.

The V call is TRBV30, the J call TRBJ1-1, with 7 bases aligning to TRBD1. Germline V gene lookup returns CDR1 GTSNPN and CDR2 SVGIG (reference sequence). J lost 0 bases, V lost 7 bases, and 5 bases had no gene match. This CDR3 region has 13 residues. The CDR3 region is CASQTGMNTEAFF. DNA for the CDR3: TGTGCCTCCCAGACAGGGATGAACACTGAAGCTTTCTTT.

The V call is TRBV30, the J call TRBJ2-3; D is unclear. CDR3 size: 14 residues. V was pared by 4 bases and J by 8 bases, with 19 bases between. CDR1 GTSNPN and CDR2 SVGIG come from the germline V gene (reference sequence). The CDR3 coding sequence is TGTGCCTGGACCAGGACCCAACTGGTGGGTACGCAGTATTTT. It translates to CAWTRTQLVGTQYF.

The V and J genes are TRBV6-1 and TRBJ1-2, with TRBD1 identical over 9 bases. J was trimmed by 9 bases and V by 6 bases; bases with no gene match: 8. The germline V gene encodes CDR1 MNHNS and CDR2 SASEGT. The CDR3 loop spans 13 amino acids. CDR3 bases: TGTGCCAGCAGGCACGGGACAGGGTTGAGCTACACCTTC. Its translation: CASRHGTGLSYTF.

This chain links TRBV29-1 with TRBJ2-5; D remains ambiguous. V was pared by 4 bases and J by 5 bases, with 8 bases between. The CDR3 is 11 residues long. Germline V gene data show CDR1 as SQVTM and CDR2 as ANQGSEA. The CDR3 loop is CSVGVGETQYF. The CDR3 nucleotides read TGCAGCGTTGGGGTGGGCGAGACCCAGTACTTC.

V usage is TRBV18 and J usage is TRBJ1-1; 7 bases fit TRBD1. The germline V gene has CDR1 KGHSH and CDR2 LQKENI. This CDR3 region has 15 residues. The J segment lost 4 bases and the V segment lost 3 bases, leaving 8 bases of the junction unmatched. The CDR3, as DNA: TGTGCCAGCTCACCTGCAGGGGGAGGCATCACTGAAGCTTTCTTT. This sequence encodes CASSPAGGGITEAFF.

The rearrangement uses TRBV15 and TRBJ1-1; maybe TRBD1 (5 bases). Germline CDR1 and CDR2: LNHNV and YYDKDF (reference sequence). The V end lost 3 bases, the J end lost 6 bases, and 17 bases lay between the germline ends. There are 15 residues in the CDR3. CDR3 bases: TGTGCCACCAGCAGCCCCTCCGCCAGGGTGGCTGAAGCTTTCTTT. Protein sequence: CATSSPSARVAEAFF.

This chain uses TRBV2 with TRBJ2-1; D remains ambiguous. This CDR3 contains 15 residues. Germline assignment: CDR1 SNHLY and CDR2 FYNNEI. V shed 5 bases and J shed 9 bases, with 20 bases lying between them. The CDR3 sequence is CASSSDRIATSEQFF. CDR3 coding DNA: TGTGCCAGCAGTTCGGACCGCATAGCTACGAGTGAGCAGTTCTTC. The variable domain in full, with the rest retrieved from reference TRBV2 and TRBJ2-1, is EPEVTQTPSHQVTQMGQEVILRCVPISNHLYFYWYRQILGQKVEFLVSFYNNEISEKSEIFDDQFSVERPDGSNFTLKIRSTKLEDSAMYFCASSSDRIATSEQFFGPGTRLTVL.

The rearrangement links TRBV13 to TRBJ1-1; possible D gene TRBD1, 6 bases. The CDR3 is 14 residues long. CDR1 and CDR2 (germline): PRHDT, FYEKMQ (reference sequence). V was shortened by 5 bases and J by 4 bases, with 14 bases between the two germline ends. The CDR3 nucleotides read TGTGCCAGCAGCCAAGGACGGGGGCCCACTGAAGCTTTCTTT. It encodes CASSQGRGPTEAFF.

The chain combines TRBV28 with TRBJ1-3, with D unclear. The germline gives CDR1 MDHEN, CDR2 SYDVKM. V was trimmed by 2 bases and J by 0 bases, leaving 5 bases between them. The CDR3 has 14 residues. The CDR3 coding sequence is TGTGCCAGCAGTTTAATCGGCTCTGGAAACACCATATATTTT. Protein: CASSLIGSGNTIYF.

The CDR3 nucleotides are TGTGCCAGCATTACGGGAGCTTGGGGCGGGTCGACTGAAGCTTTCTTT. Protein sequence: CASITGAWGGSTEAFF. The genes are TRBV6-6 and TRBJ1-1; a weak D match, TRBD1 (5 bases). The CDR3 loop spans 16 amino acids. Germline V CDR1 and CDR2: MNHNY, SVGAGI (reference sequence). V dropped 7 bases and J dropped 5 bases, with 23 bases sitting between them.

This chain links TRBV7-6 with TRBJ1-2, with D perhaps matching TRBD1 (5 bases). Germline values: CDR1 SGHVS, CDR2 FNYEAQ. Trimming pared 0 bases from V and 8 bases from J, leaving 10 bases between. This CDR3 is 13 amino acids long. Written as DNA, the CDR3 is TGTGCCAGCAGCTTAGCGCCCGGGGCCGGCTACACCTTC. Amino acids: CASSLAPGAGYTF.

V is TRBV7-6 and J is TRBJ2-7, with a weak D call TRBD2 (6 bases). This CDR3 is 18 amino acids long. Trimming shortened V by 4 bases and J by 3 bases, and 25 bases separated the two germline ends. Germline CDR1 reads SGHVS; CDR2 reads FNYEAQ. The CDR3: CASSSLPRGRAGNYEQYF. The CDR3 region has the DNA TGTGCCAGCAGCTCGCTACCCCGCGGTCGGGCGGGAAACTACGAGCAGTACTTC.

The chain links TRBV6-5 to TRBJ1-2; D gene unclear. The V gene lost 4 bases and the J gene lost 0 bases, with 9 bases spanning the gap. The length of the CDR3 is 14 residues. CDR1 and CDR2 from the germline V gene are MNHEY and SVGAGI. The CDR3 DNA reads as TGTGCCAGCAGTTCTCCGACGTCTAACTATGGCTACACCTTC. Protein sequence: CASSSPTSNYGYTF.